The 20 T cell receptor beta chains below were found in one sample sequenced in a study of technical replicates of blood from a few donors. This table comes from immunoSEQ multiplex PCR, and its TCRdb copy is limited to in-frame clones, with some not included. Here the sample spans approximately 75,000 clones, about 97% being singletons. What was sequenced was T cells isolated from PBMCs. Receptors originate from a human donor in good health.

V gene TRBV6-1 combines with J gene TRBJ2-3; D perhaps matches TRBD2 (6 bases). The ends were cut back, 8 bases at V and 0 bases at J, with 15 bases in the middle. The length of the CDR3 is 15 residues. In germline, CDR1 is MNHNS, CDR2 SASEGT. CDR3 sequence: CASRGWVGSTDTQYF. The CDR3 bases are TGTGCCAGCCGGGGGTGGGTAGGAAGCACAGATACGCAGTATTTT.

The gene calls are TRBV4-1 and TRBJ2-1, with a weak D call TRBD2 (6 bases). The CDR3 length is 17 residues. CDR1 and CDR2 (germline): MGHRA, YSYEKL. V lost 0 bases to trimming and J lost 2 bases, with 14 bases between them. CDR3 bases: TGCGCCAGCAGCCAAGATCAATTGAGGGAGGCCTACAATGAGCAGTTCTTC. This encodes CASSQDQLREAYNEQFF.

The chain employs TRBV27 and TRBJ1-5; possible D gene TRBD1, 6 bases. The CDR3 length is 15 residues. V lost 6 bases, J lost 3 bases, and 15 bases lay in between. Germline V CDR1 and CDR2: MNHEY, SMNVEV (reference sequence). CDR3 sequence: CASSQTGLLNQPQHF. For the CDR3, the DNA is TGTGCCAGCAGCCAAACAGGGCTTCTCAATCAGCCCCAGCATTTT.

This clone was counted a single time. This sequence joins TRBV5-4 and TRBJ1-1; 10 bases line up with TRBD1. V was pared by 2 bases and J by 1 base, with 8 bases of the junction left unmatched. Germline CDR1 SGHNT, CDR2 YYREEE (reference sequence). CDR3 size: 17 residues. The CDR3 DNA reads as TGTGCCAGCAGCTTCCCTTGGGGGACAGGGGAGAACACTGAAGCTTTCTTT. It codes for CASSFPWGTGENTEAFF.

This chain connects TRBV28 to TRBJ1-5; 8 nucleotides match TRBD1. The CDR3 is made up of 15 amino acids. Germline-derived CDR1 and CDR2 are MDHEN and SYDVKM. With V trimmed by 5 bases and J by 4 bases, 7 bases remained unmatched. The CDR3 bases are TGTGCCAGCAGTCCTACAGGGGGGCTGAATCAGCCCCAGCATTTT. The encoded protein is CASSPTGGLNQPQHF.

V usage is TRBV9 and J usage is TRBJ1-4; perhaps TRBD1 as D (5 bases). The CDR3 spans 13 residues. V was trimmed by 4 bases and J by 7 bases, leaving 11 bases between them. Per germline, CDR1 SGDLS and CDR2 YYNGEE. The CDR3 nucleotides are TGTGCCAGCAGCACCAGGGCCGGTGAAAAACTGTTTTTT. It translates to CASSTRAGEKLFF.

This clone has just a few counts. This chain connects TRBV28 to TRBJ2-1, with 8 bases aligning to TRBD2. J gave up 7 bases and V 3 bases, and 8 bases lay outside the gene matches. Germline V gives CDR1 MDHEN, CDR2 SYDVKM. The CDR3 has 15 residues. CDR3 sequence reads: CASSFAGGGSNEQFF. The CDR3 DNA sequence: TGTGCCAGCAGTTTTGCGGGGGGCGGTAGTAATGAGCAGTTCTTC.

This chain uses TRBV4-1 with TRBJ2-2; 8 bases are a match to TRBD2. Germline V CDR1 and CDR2: MGHRA, YSYEKL. This CDR3 is 17 amino acids long. V trimming: 0 bases; J trimming: 3 bases; junction bases outside the gene matches: 6. The CDR3 bases are TGCGCCAGCAGCCAAGACCAGCGGGAGAAGGACACCGGGGAGCTGTTTTTT. Encoded protein: CASSQDQREKDTGELFF.

The rearrangement links TRBV7-3 to TRBJ2-5; 9 nucleotides agree with TRBD1. V gave up 4 bases and J gave up 4 bases; unmatched junction bases: 4. Germline assignment: CDR1 SGHTA and CDR2 FQGTGA. This CDR3 spans 14 amino acids. The CDR3 nucleotides are TGTGCCAGCAGCTCGGGACAGGGAACAGAGACCCAGTACTTC. Its translation is CASSSGQGTETQYF.

On this clone itself: The sample holds other DNA sequences that translate to the same CDR3. The chain is built from TRBV9 and TRBJ2-7, with 7 bases identical to TRBD1. This CDR3 comprises 15 residues. CDR1 and CDR2 from the germline V gene are SGDLS and YYNGEE. V was pared by 0 bases and J by 2 bases, with 5 bases of the junction left unmatched. The DNA of the CDR3 is TGTGCCAGCAGCGTAGGGGCAGGGGGTCCCTACGAGCAGTACTTC. This sequence encodes CASSVGAGGPYEQYF.

The V gene is TRBV6-5, the J gene TRBJ2-3; D is possibly TRBD1 (6 bases). Per germline, CDR1 MNHEY and CDR2 SVGAGI. This CDR3 contains 13 residues. The V gene lost 4 bases and the J gene lost 4 bases, with 9 bases spanning the gap. The CDR3 DNA reads TGTGCCAGCAGTTTTGGGGGCGCAGATACGCAGTATTTT. Protein sequence: CASSFGGADTQYF.

The CDR3 protein is CSVERGRPTYEQYF. The CDR3 DNA follows: TGCAGCGTTGAACGTGGGCGCCCAACCTACGAGCAGTACTTC. This chain links TRBV29-1 with TRBJ2-7; D remains ambiguous. V lost 2 bases and J 2 bases, leaving 13 bases between the germline ends. Looked up from germline, CDR1 is SQVTM and CDR2 is ANQGSEA. CDR3 length: 14 residues.

J is TRBJ2-5 and V is TRBV6-6; TRBD1 matches 9 bases. CDR3 size: 16 residues. The germline CDR1 and CDR2 sequences are MNHNY and SVGAGI (reference sequence). The junction had 14 bases not matched to a gene; V was cut back by 7 bases and J by 5 bases. This CDR3 reads CASTPGTGTGRETQYF. In DNA form, the CDR3 reads TGTGCCAGCACCCCCGGGACAGGGACGGGTAGGGAGACCCAGTACTTC.

V is TRBV11-3 and J is TRBJ1-3; a possible D gene is TRBD1 (6 bases). V lost 5 bases, J lost 0 bases, and 14 bases lay in between. CDR3 length: 16 amino acids. Germline CDR1 and CDR2: SGHNT and YENEEA. The CDR3 protein is CASSKRQVLSGNTIYF. CDR3 bases: TGTGCCAGCAGCAAACGACAGGTTCTCTCTGGAAACACCATATATTTT.

The genes are TRBV5-4 and TRBJ2-2, with TRBD1 matching 8 bases. The CDR3 spans 14 residues. Trimming at V came to 4 bases and at J to 9 bases, leaving 8 bases not matched to a gene. Germline V lookup: CDR1 SGHNT, CDR2 YYREEE (reference sequence). The CDR3 here is CASSDGQGGRELFF. The DNA of the CDR3 is TGTGCCAGCAGCGACGGACAGGGCGGCAGGGAGCTGTTTTTT.

The chain uses TRBV2 and TRBJ2-7; D is uncertain. CDR1 is SNHLY and CDR2 is FYNNEI in the germline V gene. The CDR3 runs 14 residues. The ends were cut back, 6 bases at V and 4 bases at J, with 16 bases in the middle. For the CDR3, the DNA is TGTGCCAGCAGGGAGTCTAGTATTATATACGAGCAGTACTTC. Translation: CASRESSIIYEQYF. Full variable domain (rest looked up from reference TRBV2 and TRBJ2-7): EPEVTQTPSHQVTQMGQEVILRCVPISNHLYFYWYRQILGQKVEFLVSFYNNEISEKSEIFDDQFSVERPDGSNFTLKIRSTKLEDSAMYFCASRESSIIYEQYFGPGTRLTVT.

This CDR3 is CASSEPDEQYF. As DNA, the CDR3 is TGTGCCAGCAGTGAACCAGACGAGCAGTACTTC. The gene calls are TRBV25-1 and TRBJ2-7, with unresolved D. The CDR3 loop spans 11 amino acids. V dropped 2 bases and J dropped 5 bases, with 4 bases sitting between them. Germline V gene data show CDR1 as MGHDK and CDR2 as SYGVNS.

V is TRBV27 and J is TRBJ1-5, with D hard to call. The CDR3 runs 15 residues. The germline V and J ends were trimmed by 2 bases and 2 bases, with 10 bases remaining between them. The V gene's germline CDR1 is MNHEY and CDR2 SMNVEV (reference sequence). CDR3 amino acids: CASSLSRLGNQPQHF. CDR3 nucleotides: TGTGCCAGCAGTTTAAGTCGACTTGGCAATCAGCCCCAGCATTTT.

The CDR3, as DNA: TGTGCCAGCAGCGAGTCGGCAGGGCAAGGCTACGAGCAGTACTTC. Residues: CASSESAGQGYEQYF. V usage is TRBV13 and J usage is TRBJ2-7; tentatively, D is TRBD1 (5 bases). V lost 5 bases to trimming and J lost 3 bases, with 17 bases between them. Germline assignment: CDR1 PRHDT and CDR2 FYEKMQ (reference sequence). CDR3 length equals 15 residues.

CDR3 in DNA: TGCGCCAGCAGCTTGGCCACTAGCGGGAGTTTGGCGTCGGACGAGCAGTACTTC. Translated, it gives CASSLATSGSLASDEQYF. This rearrangement joins TRBV5-1 to TRBJ2-7, with 11 nucleotides matching TRBD2. V dropped 0 bases and J dropped 5; count of bases not matched to a gene: 13. Germline V gene sequence: CDR1 SGHRS, CDR2 YFSETQ. CDR3 size: 18 residues.